The rows below give T cell receptor beta chains drawn from one sample of a study of T-cell memory formation after mild COVID-19. TCRdb recomputed calls from the 5' RACE reads with MiXCR, one row per CDR3 protein. The repertoire holds hundreds of thousands of distinct CDR3 sequences, about a fifth seen once, with around 7.7% in the top ten. Sequenced material: PBMCs or a T cell subset sorted from them (not recorded which). These receptors came from an adult woman who had mild COVID-19 (a few samples of this study predate the infection). Cell type and time point are not known. CDR3s include the opening cysteine and the closing phenylalanine or tryptophan. Fields, in order: V gene, clone size, J gene, CDR3 protein. Size values are once, few and many counts, or a class for expanded clones, and some rows have none.

>TRBV5-1|few|TRBJ2-7
CASSLEGISYEQYF
>TRBV3-1|NA|TRBJ2-7
CASSQASRTMNQYF
>TRBV9|few|TRBJ1-5
CASSVTGVQPQHF
>TRBV30|NA|TRBJ2-3
CAWRLKAGASTDTQYF
>TRBV23-1|NA|TRBJ2-1
CASRPSDSGKFF
>TRBV14|NA|TRBJ1-2
CASSQTGSRGYTF
>TRBV7-9|NA|TRBJ2-3
CASSSTTRQADTQYF
>TRBV24-1|NA|TRBJ2-1
CATSDPREIYNEQFF
>TRBV7-8|NA|TRBJ2-5
CASSYSGGNSGETQYF
>TRBV7-8|NA|TRBJ2-7
CASSQRDRASYEQYF
>TRBV7-9|few|TRBJ1-2
CASSPGGTGNGYTF
>TRBV12-3/TRBV12-4|NA|TRBJ1-5
CASRGGVQPQHF
>TRBV6-1|NA|TRBJ2-4
CASSGDPKNIQYF
>TRBV5-4|NA|TRBJ2-1
CASSPTRQGLAGARIDNEQFF
>TRBV30|many|TRBJ2-2
CAWSGLAGGRNTGELFF
>TRBV6-6|few|TRBJ2-1
CASSYSREGPNEQFF
>TRBV24-1|few|TRBJ2-1
CATSTGQGYNEQFF
>TRBV6-7|few|TRBJ2-1
CASSYRNGSSAEQFF
>TRBV7-9|NA|TRBJ2-3
CASSFLGPSTDTQYF
>TRBV9|many|TRBJ1-1
CASSRGGNTEAFF
>TRBV4-1|NA|TRBJ2-3
CASSADGTGGEDTQYF
>TRBV29-1|NA|TRBJ2-7
CSVAGTDEQYF
>TRBV5-1|NA|TRBJ1-2
CASSQIQGGGYTF
>TRBV12-3/TRBV12-4|NA|TRBJ2-7
CASSELDEQYF
>TRBV7-2|NA|TRBJ2-5
CASTWGGPRTQYF
>TRBV20-1|NA|TRBJ1-4
CSARYVAVEKLFF